This T cell receptor beta chain was retrieved from a study of blood T cell repertoires in COVID-19. Study-level background: PBMCs, B-cell-depleted T cells, or T cells provided the cDNA or gDNA that made up the material.

Assay used: immunoSEQ multiplex PCR; TCRdb lists only in-frame clones, some missing. The repertoire holds some 90,000 clones, with 82% as singletons. This sequence was found in a man between 65 and 85 years old with active or convalescent COVID-19. Sequencing was performed on peripheral blood.

The DNA for the CDR3 is TGTGCCAGCAGCCGACAGAGCTCCTACAATGAGCAGTTCTTC. Protein sequence: CASSRQSSYNEQFF. The chain combines TRBV7-9 with TRBJ2-1, with TRBD1 as a possible D gene (5 bases). CDR1 and CDR2 (germline): SEHNR, FQNEAQ (reference sequence). Trimming removed 5 bases at V and 0 bases at J, with 8 bases between. This CDR3 contains 14 residues.